The clone carrying this TCR beta chain turned up a few times. Its antigen remains unknown. This entry belongs to a study of response to subunit inactivated influenza vaccine. Regarding the study as a whole: Authors suggested each seasonal flu vaccination may recruit only limited numbers of new T cells.

The V end was cut by 7 bases, the J end by 2 bases, with 9 bases between. This CDR3 has 14 residues. MiXCR, run by TCRdb on the RT-PCR reads, gives a single entry per CDR3 protein. The table lists almost 600,000 distinct CDR3 sequences, 13% to 15% of them singletons. The V and J genes are TRBV12-3 or TRBV12-4 and TRBJ2-6, with D perhaps matching TRBD1 (5 bases). The sequenced sample was PBMCs from blood, obtained 11 to 12 days after vaccination. This clonotype originated in a man aged 45 to 65 who received an inactivated influenza vaccine. CDR3 protein: CASTFRAGANVLTF. CDR3 sequence (DNA): TGTGCCAGCACCTTCAGGGCTGGGGCCAACGTCCTGACTTTC.